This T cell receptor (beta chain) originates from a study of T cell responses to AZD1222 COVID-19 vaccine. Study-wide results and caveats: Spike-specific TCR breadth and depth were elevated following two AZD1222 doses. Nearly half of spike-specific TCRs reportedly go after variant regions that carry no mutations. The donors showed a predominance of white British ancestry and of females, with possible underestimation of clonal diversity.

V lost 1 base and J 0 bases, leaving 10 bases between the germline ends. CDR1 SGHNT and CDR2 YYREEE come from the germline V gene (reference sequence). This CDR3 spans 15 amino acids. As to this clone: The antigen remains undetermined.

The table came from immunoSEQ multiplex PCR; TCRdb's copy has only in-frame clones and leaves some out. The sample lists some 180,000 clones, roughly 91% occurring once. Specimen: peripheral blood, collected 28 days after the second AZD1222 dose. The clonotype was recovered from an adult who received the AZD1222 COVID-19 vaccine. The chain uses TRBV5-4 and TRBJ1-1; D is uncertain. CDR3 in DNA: TGTGCCAGCAGCTTGAGTGGAGGGATGAACACTGAAGCTTTCTTT. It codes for CASSLSGGMNTEAFF.